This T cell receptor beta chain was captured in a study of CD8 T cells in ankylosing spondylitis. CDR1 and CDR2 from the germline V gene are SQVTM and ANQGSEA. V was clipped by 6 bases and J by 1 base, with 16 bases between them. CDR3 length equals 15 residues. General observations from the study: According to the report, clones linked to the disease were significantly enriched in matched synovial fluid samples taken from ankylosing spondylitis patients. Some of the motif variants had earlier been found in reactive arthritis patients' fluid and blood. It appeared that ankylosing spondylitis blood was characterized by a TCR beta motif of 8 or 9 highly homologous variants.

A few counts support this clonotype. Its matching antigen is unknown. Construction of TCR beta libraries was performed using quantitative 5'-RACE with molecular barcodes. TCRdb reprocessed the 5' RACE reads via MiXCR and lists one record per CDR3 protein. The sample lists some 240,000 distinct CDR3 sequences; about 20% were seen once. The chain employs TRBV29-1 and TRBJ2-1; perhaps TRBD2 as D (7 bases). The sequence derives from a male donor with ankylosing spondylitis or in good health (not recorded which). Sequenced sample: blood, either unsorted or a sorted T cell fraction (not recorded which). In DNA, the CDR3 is TGCAGCGTGAGGGGGGGAGAGATATCCTACAATGAGCAGTTCTTC. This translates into CSVRGGEISYNEQFF.